This TCR beta chain was captured in a study of blood T cell repertoires in COVID-19. Study information: Sites across the United States, Italy and Spain contributed samples from acute and convalescent COVID-19. T cells, B-cell-depleted T cells, or PBMCs supplied cDNA or gDNA.

Produced via immunoSEQ multiplex PCR; TCRdb's table is partial and in-frame only. The table records about 300,000 clones, about 85% of them present only once. The sequenced sample was PBMCs or T cells enriched from blood (not recorded which). This TCR came from a woman aged 25 to 39 who had been exposed to COVID-19.

DNA of the CDR3: TGTGCCTGGAGCGCGAATGAAAAACTGTTTTTT. This codes for CAWSANEKLFF. The chain has TRBV30 and TRBJ1-4; no firm D call. V shed 3 bases and J shed 5 bases, with 4 bases lying between them. The length of the CDR3 is 11 residues. Per germline, CDR1 GTSNPN and CDR2 SVGIG (reference sequence).